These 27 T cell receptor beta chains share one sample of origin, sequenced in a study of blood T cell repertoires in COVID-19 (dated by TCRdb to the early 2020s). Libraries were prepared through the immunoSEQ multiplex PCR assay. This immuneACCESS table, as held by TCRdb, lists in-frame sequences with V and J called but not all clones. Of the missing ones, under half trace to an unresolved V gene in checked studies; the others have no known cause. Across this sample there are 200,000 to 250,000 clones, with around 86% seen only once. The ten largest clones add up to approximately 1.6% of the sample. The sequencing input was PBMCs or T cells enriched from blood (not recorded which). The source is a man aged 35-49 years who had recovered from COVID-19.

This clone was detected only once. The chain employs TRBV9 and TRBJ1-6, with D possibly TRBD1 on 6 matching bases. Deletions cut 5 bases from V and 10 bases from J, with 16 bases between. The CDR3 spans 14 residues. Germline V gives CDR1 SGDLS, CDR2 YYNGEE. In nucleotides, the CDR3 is TGTGCCAGCAGGGCAAACAGGGCACGGTCACCCCTCCACTTT. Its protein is CASRANRARSPLHF.

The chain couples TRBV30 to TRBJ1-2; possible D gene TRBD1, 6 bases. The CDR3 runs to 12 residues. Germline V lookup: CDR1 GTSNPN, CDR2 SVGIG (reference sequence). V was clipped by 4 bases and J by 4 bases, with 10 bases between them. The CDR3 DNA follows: TGTGCCTGGAACAGGGTTAGCTATGGCTACACCTTC. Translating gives CAWNRVSYGYTF.

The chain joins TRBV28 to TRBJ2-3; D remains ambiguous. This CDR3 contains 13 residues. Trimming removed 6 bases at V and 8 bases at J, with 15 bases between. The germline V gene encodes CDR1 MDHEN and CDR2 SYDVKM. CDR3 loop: CASSLTTPGTQYF. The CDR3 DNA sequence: TGTGCCAGCAGCTTGACGACCCCGGGTACGCAGTATTTT. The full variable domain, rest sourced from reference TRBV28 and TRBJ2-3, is DVKVTQSSRYLVKRTGEKVFLECVQDMDHENMFWYRQDPGLGLRLIYFSYDVKMKEKGDIPEGYSVSREKKERFSLILESASTNQTSMYLCASSLTTPGTQYFGPGTRLTVL.

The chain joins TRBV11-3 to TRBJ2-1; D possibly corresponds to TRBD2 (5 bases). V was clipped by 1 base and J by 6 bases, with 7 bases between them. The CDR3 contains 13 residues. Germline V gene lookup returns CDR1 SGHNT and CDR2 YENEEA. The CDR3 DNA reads TGTGCCAGCAGCTTAGGAGGGCGCAATGAGCAGTTCTTC. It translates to CASSLGGRNEQFF.

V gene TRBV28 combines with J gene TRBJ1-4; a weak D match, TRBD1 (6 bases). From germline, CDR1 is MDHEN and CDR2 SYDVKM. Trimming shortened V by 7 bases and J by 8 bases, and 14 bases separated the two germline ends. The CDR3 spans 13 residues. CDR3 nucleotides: TGTGCCAGCATTGGGGGGGCCGAAGAAAAACTGTTTTTT. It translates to CASIGGAEEKLFF. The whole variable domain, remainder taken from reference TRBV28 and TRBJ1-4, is DVKVTQSSRYLVKRTGEKVFLECVQDMDHENMFWYRQDPGLGLRLIYFSYDVKMKEKGDIPEGYSVSREKKERFSLILESASTNQTSMYLCASIGGAEEKLFFGSGTQLSVL.

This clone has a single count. CDR3 amino acids: CASSFGGGWDEQYF. DNA of the CDR3: TGTGCCAGCAGCTTCGGGGGAGGGTGGGACGAGCAGTACTTC. The chain links TRBV5-4 to TRBJ2-7, with TRBD2 matching over 7 bases. Germline trimming cut 2 bases from V and 5 bases from J; bases unmatched to any gene: 7. The CDR3 loop spans 14 amino acids. CDR1 is SGHNT and CDR2 is YYREEE in the germline V gene (reference sequence). The full variable domain, with the rest looked up from reference TRBV5-4 and TRBJ2-7, is ETGVTQSPTHLIKTRGQQVTLRCSSQSGHNTVSWYQQALGQGPQFIFQYYREEENGRGNFPPRFSGLQFPNYSSELNVNALELDDSALYLCASSFGGGWDEQYFGPGTRLTVT.

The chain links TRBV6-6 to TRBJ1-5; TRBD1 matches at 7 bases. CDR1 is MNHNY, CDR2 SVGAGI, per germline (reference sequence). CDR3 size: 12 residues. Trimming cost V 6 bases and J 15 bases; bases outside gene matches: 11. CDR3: CASSPGQSFWHF. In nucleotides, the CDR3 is TGTGCCAGCAGCCCGGGACAGTCCTTTTGGCATTTT.

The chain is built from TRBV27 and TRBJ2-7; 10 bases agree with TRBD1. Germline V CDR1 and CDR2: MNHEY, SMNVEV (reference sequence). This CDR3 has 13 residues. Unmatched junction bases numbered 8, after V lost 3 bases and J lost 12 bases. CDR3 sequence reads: CASSFSGQGWRYF. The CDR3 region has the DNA TGTGCCAGCAGTTTCTCGGGACAGGGGTGGCGGTACTTC.

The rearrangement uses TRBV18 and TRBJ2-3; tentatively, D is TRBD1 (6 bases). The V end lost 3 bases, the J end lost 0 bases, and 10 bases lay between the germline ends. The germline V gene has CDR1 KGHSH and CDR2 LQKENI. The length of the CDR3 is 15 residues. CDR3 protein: CASSPTGTSTDTQYF. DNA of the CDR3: TGTGCCAGCTCACCGACAGGAACTAGCACAGATACGCAGTATTTT. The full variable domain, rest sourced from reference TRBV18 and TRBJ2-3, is NAGVMQNPRHLVRRRGQEARLRCSPMKGHSHVYWYRQLPEEGLKFMVYLQKENIIDESGMPKERFSAEFPKEGPSILRIQQVVRGDSAAYFCASSPTGTSTDTQYFGPGTRLTVL.

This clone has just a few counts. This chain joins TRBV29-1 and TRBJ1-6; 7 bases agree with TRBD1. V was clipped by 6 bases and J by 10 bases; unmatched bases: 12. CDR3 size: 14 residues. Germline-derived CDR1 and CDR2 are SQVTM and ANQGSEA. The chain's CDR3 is CSVRGDSVGSPLHF. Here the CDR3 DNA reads TGCAGCGTCAGAGGGGACAGTGTGGGATCACCCCTCCACTTT. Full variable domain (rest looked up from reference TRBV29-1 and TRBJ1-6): SAVISQKPSRDICQRGTSLTIQCQVDSQVTMMFWYRQQPGQSLTLIATANQGSEATYESGFVIDKFPISRPNLTFSTLTVSNMSPEDSSIYLCSVRGDSVGSPLHFGNGTRLTVT.

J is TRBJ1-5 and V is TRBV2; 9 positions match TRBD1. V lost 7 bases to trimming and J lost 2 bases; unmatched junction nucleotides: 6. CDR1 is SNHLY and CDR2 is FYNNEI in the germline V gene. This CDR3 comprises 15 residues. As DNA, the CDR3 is TGTGCCAGCACCAGGACAGGGGTGGGCAATCAGCCCCAGCATTTT. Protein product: CASTRTGVGNQPQHF.

The CDR3 is CASSLWAVTNEKLFF. Here the CDR3 DNA reads TGTGCCAGCAGTTTATGGGCGGTTACTAATGAAAAACTGTTTTTT. The chain carries TRBV28 and TRBJ1-4; D is uncertain. From germline, CDR1 is MDHEN and CDR2 SYDVKM. Trimming took 0 bases from V and 2 from J, leaving 7 bases between them. This CDR3 contains 15 residues.

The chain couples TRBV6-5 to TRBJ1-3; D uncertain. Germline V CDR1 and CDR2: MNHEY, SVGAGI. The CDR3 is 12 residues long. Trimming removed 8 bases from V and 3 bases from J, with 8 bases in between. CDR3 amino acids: CASDGNGNTIYF. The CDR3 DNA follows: TGTGCCAGCGACGGGAATGGAAACACCATATATTTT.

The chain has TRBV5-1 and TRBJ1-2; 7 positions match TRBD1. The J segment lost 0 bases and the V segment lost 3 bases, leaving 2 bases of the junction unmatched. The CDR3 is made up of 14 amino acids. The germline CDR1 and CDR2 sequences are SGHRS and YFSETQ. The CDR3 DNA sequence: TGCGCCAGCAGCTGGGGACAGTCTAACTATGGCTACACCTTC. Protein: CASSWGQSNYGYTF.

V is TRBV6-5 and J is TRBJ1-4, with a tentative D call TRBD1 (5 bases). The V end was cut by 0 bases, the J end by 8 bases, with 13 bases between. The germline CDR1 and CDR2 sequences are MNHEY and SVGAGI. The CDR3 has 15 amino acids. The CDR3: CASSYSYRPDEKLFF. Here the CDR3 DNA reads TGTGCCAGCAGTTACTCGTACAGGCCAGACGAAAAACTGTTTTTT.

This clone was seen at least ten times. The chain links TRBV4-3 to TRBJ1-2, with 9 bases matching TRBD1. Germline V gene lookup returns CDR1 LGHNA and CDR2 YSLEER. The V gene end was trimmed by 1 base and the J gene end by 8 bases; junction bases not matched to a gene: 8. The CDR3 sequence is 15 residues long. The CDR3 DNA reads TGCGCCAGCAGCCAAGGGGACAGGGAATCACGGGGCTACACCTTC. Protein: CASSQGDRESRGYTF.

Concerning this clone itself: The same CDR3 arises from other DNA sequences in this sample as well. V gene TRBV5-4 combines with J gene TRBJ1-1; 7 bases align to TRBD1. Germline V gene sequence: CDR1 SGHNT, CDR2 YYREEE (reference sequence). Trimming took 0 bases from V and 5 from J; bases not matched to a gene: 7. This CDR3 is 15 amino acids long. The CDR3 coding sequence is TGTGCCAGCAGCTTGGTGGCAGGGGGGAATACTGAAGCTTTCTTT. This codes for CASSLVAGGNTEAFF. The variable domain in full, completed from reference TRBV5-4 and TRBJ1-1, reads ETGVTQSPTHLIKTRGQQVTLRCSSQSGHNTVSWYQQALGQGPQFIFQYYREEENGRGNFPPRFSGLQFPNYSSELNVNALELDDSALYLCASSLVAGGNTEAFFGQGTRLTVV.

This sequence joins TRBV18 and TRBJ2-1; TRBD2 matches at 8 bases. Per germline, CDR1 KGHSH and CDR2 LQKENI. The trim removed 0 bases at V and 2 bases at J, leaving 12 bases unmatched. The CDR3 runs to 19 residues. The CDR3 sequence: CASSPPVMGAGGAYNEQFF. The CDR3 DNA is TGTGCCAGCTCACCACCGGTGATGGGGGCGGGGGGCGCCTACAATGAGCAGTTCTTC.

The CDR3 bases are TGTGCCAGCGCACAGGGGAATGGAAACACCATATATTTT. Its translation: CASAQGNGNTIYF. The chain recombines TRBV6-5 with TRBJ1-3, with TRBD1 matching over 7 bases. There are 13 residues in the CDR3. Trimming cost V 8 bases and J 3 bases; bases outside gene matches: 4. Germline assignment: CDR1 MNHEY and CDR2 SVGAGI.

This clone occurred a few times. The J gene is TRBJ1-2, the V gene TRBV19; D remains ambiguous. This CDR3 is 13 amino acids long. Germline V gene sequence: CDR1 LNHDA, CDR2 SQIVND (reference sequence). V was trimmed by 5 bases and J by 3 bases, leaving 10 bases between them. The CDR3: CASSPQTYYGYTF. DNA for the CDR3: TGTGCCAGTAGTCCACAGACGTACTATGGCTACACCTTC.

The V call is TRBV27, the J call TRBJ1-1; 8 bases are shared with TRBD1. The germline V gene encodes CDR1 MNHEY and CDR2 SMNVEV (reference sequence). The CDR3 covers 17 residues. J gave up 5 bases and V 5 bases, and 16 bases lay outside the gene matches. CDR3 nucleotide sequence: TGTGCCAGCAGTCGGGGTAGGACAGGGATACTAGAAACTGAAGCTTTCTTT. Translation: CASSRGRTGILETEAFF.

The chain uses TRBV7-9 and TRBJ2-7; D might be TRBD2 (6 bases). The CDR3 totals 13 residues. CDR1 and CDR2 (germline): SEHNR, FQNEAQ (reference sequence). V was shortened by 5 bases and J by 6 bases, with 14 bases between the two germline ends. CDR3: CASSDPGLPEQYF. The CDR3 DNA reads TGTGCCAGCAGCGACCCGGGACTCCCCGAGCAGTACTTC.

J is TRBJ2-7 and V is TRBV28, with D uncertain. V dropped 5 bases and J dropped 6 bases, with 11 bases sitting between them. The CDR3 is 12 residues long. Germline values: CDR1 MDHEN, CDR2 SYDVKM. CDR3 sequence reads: CASSPVRREQYF. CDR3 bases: TGTGCCAGCAGTCCCGTCAGGCGCGAGCAGTACTTC.

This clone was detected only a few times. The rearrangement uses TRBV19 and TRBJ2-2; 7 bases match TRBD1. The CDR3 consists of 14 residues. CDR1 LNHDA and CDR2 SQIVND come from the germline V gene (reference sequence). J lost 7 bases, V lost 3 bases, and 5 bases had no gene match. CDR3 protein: CASSIATGDGELFF. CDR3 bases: TGTGCCAGTAGTATCGCAACAGGGGACGGGGAGCTGTTTTTT.

CDR3: CASSPRLAGFPYEQYF. CDR3 nucleotide sequence: TGCGCCAGCAGCCCCCGACTAGCGGGGTTCCCCTACGAGCAGTACTTC. The chain combines TRBV4-1 with TRBJ2-7, with 11 bases fitting TRBD2. The CDR3 runs to 16 residues. CDR1 and CDR2 from the germline V gene are MGHRA and YSYEKL. The V gene end was trimmed by 4 bases and the J gene end by 2 bases; junction bases not matched to a gene: 7.

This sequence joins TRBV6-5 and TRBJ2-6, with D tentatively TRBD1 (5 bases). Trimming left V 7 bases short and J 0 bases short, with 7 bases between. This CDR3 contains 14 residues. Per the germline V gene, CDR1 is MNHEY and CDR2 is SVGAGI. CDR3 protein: CASMGHSGANVLTF. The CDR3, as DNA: TGTGCCAGCATGGGGCACTCTGGGGCCAACGTCCTGACTTTC.

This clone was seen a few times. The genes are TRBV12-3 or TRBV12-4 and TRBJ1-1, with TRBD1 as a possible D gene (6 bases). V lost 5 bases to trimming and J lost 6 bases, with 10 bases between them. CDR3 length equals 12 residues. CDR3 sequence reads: CASSPGDPEAFF. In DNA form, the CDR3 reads TGTGCCAGCAGTCCAGGGGACCCTGAAGCTTTCTTT.